The 28 T cell receptor beta chains given below trace back to one sample, sequenced in a study of blood T cell repertoires in COVID-19. TCRdb keeps only in-frame clones here, not all; method: immunoSEQ multiplex PCR. The sample lists about 210,000 clones; roughly 78% were seen once. The specimen was peripheral blood. The receptor source for this set is a woman aged 40 to 49 with acute or convalescent COVID-19.

The chain recombines TRBV14 with TRBJ2-7; 13 bases fit TRBD2. Germline values: CDR1 SGHDN, CDR2 FVKESK. The ends lost 5 bases at V and 1 base at J; junction bases unmatched: 2. This CDR3 comprises 15 residues. CDR3 residues: CASSEGLAGSYEQYF. CDR3 coding DNA: TGTGCCAGCAGCGAGGGACTAGCGGGATCCTACGAGCAGTACTTC.

The gene calls are TRBV7-9 and TRBJ2-1, with 8 positions matching TRBD1. The junction had 3 bases not matched to a gene; V was cut back by 5 bases and J by 6 bases. The CDR3 runs to 13 residues. CDR1 is SEHNR and CDR2 is FQNEAQ in the germline V gene (reference sequence). CDR3 residues: CASSIDRGNEQFF. DNA for the CDR3: TGTGCCAGCAGCATCGACAGGGGCAATGAGCAGTTCTTC.

The sample holds one count of this clone. The chain joins TRBV3-1 (or the pseudogene TRBV3-2) to TRBJ1-2, with D maybe TRBD1 (5 bases). The V gene's germline CDR1 is LGHDT and CDR2 YNNKEL (reference sequence). The CDR3 extends over 16 amino acids. V was pared by 4 bases and J by 2 bases, with 17 bases between. CDR3 residues: CASSPGPHSYNYGYTF. CDR3 nucleotides: TGTGCCAGCAGCCCAGGGCCCCATAGCTACAACTATGGCTACACCTTC.

This chain links TRBV6-5 with TRBJ1-5; no reliable D call. This CDR3 comprises 15 residues. The V gene's germline CDR1 is MNHEY and CDR2 SVGAGI. V shed 8 bases and J shed 0 bases, with 14 bases lying between them. CDR3 sequence reads: CASGWADYSNQPQHF. CDR3 sequence (DNA): TGTGCCAGCGGGTGGGCTGACTATAGCAATCAGCCCCAGCATTTT.

This chain connects TRBV19 to TRBJ1-2, with TRBD1 matching 9 bases. Germline V gene data show CDR1 as LNHDA and CDR2 as SQIVND (reference sequence). Trimming took 7 bases from V and 6 from J; bases not matched to a gene: 9. CDR3 length equals 14 residues. The CDR3 region is CASTLRTGVDGYTF. CDR3 coding DNA: TGTGCCAGTACCCTAAGGACAGGGGTGGATGGCTACACCTTC.

The CDR3 loop is CSARLDYGYTF. The CDR3 nucleotides read TGCAGTGCTAGACTAGACTATGGCTACACCTTC. The V gene is TRBV20-1, the J gene TRBJ1-2; no clear D. Per germline, CDR1 DFQATT and CDR2 SNEGSKA (reference sequence). Trimming removed 2 bases from V and 3 bases from J, with 4 bases in between. This CDR3 comprises 11 residues.

This chain connects TRBV29-1 to TRBJ1-2; D unresolved. V was clipped by 2 bases and J by 6 bases, with 13 bases between them. The CDR3 has 13 amino acids. Germline CDR1 is SQVTM and CDR2 is ANQGSEA. CDR3 protein: CSVESRLVDGYTF. The CDR3 region has the DNA TGCAGCGTTGAATCGAGGCTGGTTGATGGCTACACCTTC. The whole variable domain, remainder taken from reference TRBV29-1 and TRBJ1-2, is SAVISQKPSRDICQRGTSLTIQCQVDSQVTMMFWYRQQPGQSLTLIATANQGSEATYESGFVIDKFPISRPNLTFSTLTVSNMSPEDSSIYLCSVESRLVDGYTFGSGTRLTVV.

This chain uses TRBV30 with TRBJ1-1; D is perhaps TRBD1 (5 bases). V lost 2 bases and J 5 bases, leaving 9 bases between the germline ends. The germline CDR1 and CDR2 sequences are GTSNPN and SVGIG (reference sequence). The CDR3 has 12 amino acids. CDR3 sequence (DNA): TGTGCCTGGAGTCCGGGGGGGACTGAAGCTTTCTTT. Translation gives CAWSPGGTEAFF. Variable domain in full (rest from reference TRBV30 and TRBJ1-1): SQTIHQWPATLVQPVGSPLSLECTVEGTSNPNLYWYRQAAGRGLQLLFYSVGIGQISSEVPQNLSASRPQDRQFILSSKKLLLSDSGFYLCAWSPGGTEAFFGQGTRLTVV.

In regard to this clone: The junction and the germline gene differ at one end; a read error may be behind it. The chain employs TRBV11-3 and TRBJ1-1, with TRBD1 matching over 10 bases. The CDR3 consists of 13 residues. Germline values: CDR1 SGHNT, CDR2 YENEEA. CDR3 coding DNA: TGTGCTAGCAGCTTAAGACAGGGGGCAGTTGCTTTCTTT. Amino acid sequence: CASSLRQGAVAFF.

The CDR3 DNA follows: TGCAGCGTTGACGCAGGGGCCGGGGAGCTGTTTTTT. It translates to CSVDAGAGELFF. The chain joins TRBV29-1 to TRBJ2-2; TRBD1 is a possible D gene (6 bases). Deletions cut 3 bases from V and 6 bases from J, with 8 bases between. This CDR3 is 12 amino acids long. Per the germline V gene, CDR1 is SQVTM and CDR2 is ANQGSEA.

This CDR3 reads CASSLVSGTGGTEAFF. CDR3 coding DNA: TGTGCCAGCAGCTTGGTATCAGGGACAGGGGGAACTGAAGCTTTCTTT. The chain employs TRBV5-6 and TRBJ1-1, with TRBD1 matching over 11 bases. This CDR3 is built from 16 residues. J was trimmed by 5 bases and V by 0 bases; bases with no gene match: 6. The germline gives CDR1 SGHDT, CDR2 YYEEEE. The full variable domain, with the rest looked up from reference TRBV5-6 and TRBJ1-1, is DAGVTQSPTHLIKTRGQQVTLRCSPKSGHDTVSWYQQALGQGPQFIFQYYEEEERQRGNFPDRFSGHQFPNYSSELNVNALLLGDSALYLCASSLVSGTGGTEAFFGQGTRLTVV.

The rearrangement joins TRBV7-9 to TRBJ2-7; TRBD2 is a possible D gene (5 bases). Trimming stripped 5 bases from V and 2 bases from J, with 10 bases between. Germline lookup yields CDR1 SEHNR and CDR2 FQNEAQ (reference sequence). The CDR3 spans 13 residues. The CDR3 sequence is CASSPREAYEQYF. The CDR3 nucleotides read TGTGCCAGCAGCCCACGGGAAGCCTACGAGCAGTACTTC.

The chain uses TRBV6-4 and TRBJ2-7; 8 nucleotides line up with TRBD2. V lost 10 bases to trimming and J lost 3 bases; unmatched junction nucleotides: 11. The CDR3 runs 14 residues. CDR1 is MRHNA, CDR2 SNTAGT, per germline. CDR3 protein: CAILLAELRYEQYF. The CDR3 DNA sequence: TGTGCCATCCTACTAGCGGAGCTCCGCTACGAGCAGTACTTC.

J is TRBJ1-4 and V is TRBV21-1; the tabulated D call, TRBD1, remains unverified against the DNA. TRBV21-1 is labeled a pseudogene. The CDR3 is made up of 15 amino acids. The CDR3: CASSARQTTNEKLFF. The CDR3 region has the DNA TGTGCCAGCAGCGCCAGACAGACAACTAATGAAAAACTGTTTTTT.

The chain combines TRBV4-1 with TRBJ1-3; D may be TRBD1 (6 bases). Per germline, CDR1 MGHRA and CDR2 YSYEKL. Trimming cost V 5 bases and J 8 bases, with 22 bases left between them. This CDR3 comprises 16 residues. The DNA of the CDR3 is TGCGCCAGCAGCGCTGGACAGTCGCCGATGCGGGACACCATATATTTT. Translation: CASSAGQSPMRDTIYF.

There are a few counts of this clone. This sample includes further DNA sequences coding for the same CDR3. The V and J genes are TRBV2 and TRBJ2-3, with 10 bases fitting TRBD1. With 4 bases clipped from V and 3 bases from J, the junction kept 4 bases outside the gene matches. The CDR3 has 15 amino acids. Germline values: CDR1 SNHLY, CDR2 FYNNEI. This CDR3 reads CASSARTGGTDTQYF. CDR3 in DNA: TGTGCCAGCAGTGCTCGGACAGGGGGGACAGATACGCAGTATTTT.

The V call is TRBV7-8, the J call TRBJ2-7; the match to TRBD1 covers 10 bases. The CDR3 has 15 amino acids. Germline-derived CDR1 and CDR2 are SGHVS and FQNEAQ. With V trimmed by 4 bases and J by 4 bases, 7 bases remained unmatched. The CDR3 DNA sequence: TGTGCCAGCAGCTCCCACCGGGACAGGGGTTACGAGCAGTACTTC. Translating gives CASSSHRDRGYEQYF.

This chain joins TRBV7-3 and TRBJ2-1, with D tentatively TRBD1 (5 bases). The CDR3 consists of 15 residues. Trimming cost V 3 bases and J 4 bases, with 13 bases left between them. The germline V gene has CDR1 SGHTA and CDR2 FQGTGA. This CDR3 reads CASSLARAGYNEQFF. CDR3 in DNA: TGTGCCAGCAGCTTGGCCCGGGCAGGGTACAATGAGCAGTTCTTC.

CDR3 protein: CATSDSNGGTYEQYF. For the CDR3, the DNA is TGTGCCACCAGTGATTCAAATGGCGGGACCTACGAGCAGTACTTC. This rearrangement joins TRBV24-1 to TRBJ2-7; D is perhaps TRBD2 (6 bases). Per germline, CDR1 KGHDR and CDR2 SFDVKD. The CDR3 contains 15 residues. V gave up 2 bases and J gave up 2 bases, with 12 bases separating them.

The gene calls are TRBV20-1 and TRBJ2-1; TRBD2 agrees at 10 bases. Trimming removed 3 bases from V and 10 bases from J; junction bases left unmatched: 6. The CDR3 runs 13 residues. Germline V CDR1 and CDR2: DFQATT, SNEGSKA (reference sequence). The CDR3 nucleotides read TGCAGTGCTAGTGTACTAGCGGGAATGGAGCAGTTCTTC. This sequence encodes CSASVLAGMEQFF.

The sample holds a few counts of this clone. The chain uses TRBV4-1 and TRBJ2-2, with D unclear. Per germline, CDR1 MGHRA and CDR2 YSYEKL. V was shortened by 3 bases and J by 7 bases, with 12 bases between the two germline ends. The CDR3 loop spans 14 amino acids. CDR3 sequence (DNA): TGCGCCAGCAGCCAGGGCGTTCAACTCGGGGAGCTGTTTTTT. As protein: CASSQGVQLGELFF.

The chain combines TRBV10-3 with TRBJ1-3; 9 nucleotides align to TRBD1. The CDR3 consists of 15 residues. Trimming took 4 bases from V and 1 from J; bases not matched to a gene: 2. CDR1 ENHRY and CDR2 SYGVKD come from the germline V gene. CDR3 DNA: TGTGCCATCAGTGGACAGGGGGTTTCTGGAAACACCATATATTTT. Protein sequence: CAISGQGVSGNTIYF.

This chain uses TRBV27 with TRBJ1-3, with D possibly being TRBD1 (6 bases). This CDR3 has 14 residues. Germline lookup yields CDR1 MNHEY and CDR2 SMNVEV (reference sequence). The V gene lost 6 bases and the J gene lost 3 bases, with 12 bases spanning the gap. CDR3 coding DNA: TGTGCCAGCAGGTCAGGGGCGCGTGGAAACACCATATATTTT. Residues: CASRSGARGNTIYF.

The chain links TRBV2 to TRBJ2-7, with TRBD2 identical over 8 bases. V lost 3 bases to trimming and J lost 2 bases; unmatched junction nucleotides: 3. The CDR3 sequence is 14 residues long. Germline CDR1 is SNHLY and CDR2 is FYNNEI. The CDR3 loop is CASSEGLGAYEQYF. The CDR3 region has the DNA TGTGCCAGCAGTGAGGGACTAGGGGCCTACGAGCAGTACTTC.

This rearrangement joins TRBV9 to TRBJ2-7; D is possibly TRBD2 (5 bases). The CDR3 totals 14 residues. Germline-derived CDR1 and CDR2 are SGDLS and YYNGEE. V was cut by 4 bases and J by 4 bases, with 15 bases left in between. CDR3 DNA: TGTGCCAGCAGCCTAATGGACTCGAATTACGAGCAGTACTTC. Translating it yields CASSLMDSNYEQYF.

The CDR3 reads CASSEATTGGRNQPQHF. CDR3 sequence (DNA): TGTGCCAGCAGTGAAGCGACGACAGGGGGACGCAATCAGCCCCAGCATTTT. This sequence joins TRBV2 and TRBJ1-5, with 9 bases lining up with TRBD1. The CDR3 runs 17 residues. The V and J ends lost 0 bases and 2 bases, in that order; junction bases with no gene match: 5. Germline V gene sequence: CDR1 SNHLY, CDR2 FYNNEI.

This chain connects TRBV7-2 to TRBJ1-2; maybe TRBD1 (5 bases). V lost 1 base and J lost 4, with 7 bases in between. This CDR3 has 13 residues. In germline, CDR1 is SGHTA, CDR2 FQGNSA. The CDR3 spells CASSLGRAYGYTF. The CDR3 DNA reads as TGTGCCAGCAGCTTAGGCAGGGCCTATGGCTACACCTTC.

The rearrangement joins TRBV4-1 to TRBJ1-5; tentatively, D is TRBD1 (6 bases). Per the germline V gene, CDR1 is MGHRA and CDR2 is YSYEKL. The CDR3 loop spans 15 amino acids. Between the trimmed V and J ends, which lost 4 bases and 3 bases, there was a span of 13 bases. CDR3 DNA sequence: TGCGCCAGCAGCCCTACAGGGAGCCTCAATCAGCCCCAGCATTTT. As protein: CASSPTGSLNQPQHF.